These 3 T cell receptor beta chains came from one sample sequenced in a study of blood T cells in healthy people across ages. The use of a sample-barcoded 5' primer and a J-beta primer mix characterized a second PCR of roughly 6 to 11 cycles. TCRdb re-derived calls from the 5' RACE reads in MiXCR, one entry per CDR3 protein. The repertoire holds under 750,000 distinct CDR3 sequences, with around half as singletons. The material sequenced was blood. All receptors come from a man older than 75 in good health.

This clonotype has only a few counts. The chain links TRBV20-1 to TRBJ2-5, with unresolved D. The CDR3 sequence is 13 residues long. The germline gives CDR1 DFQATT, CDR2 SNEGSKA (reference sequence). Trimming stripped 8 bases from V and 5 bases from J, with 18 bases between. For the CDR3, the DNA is TGCAGTTCCTACGTTCTGGCGCGGGAGACCCAGTACTTC. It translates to CSSYVLARETQYF.

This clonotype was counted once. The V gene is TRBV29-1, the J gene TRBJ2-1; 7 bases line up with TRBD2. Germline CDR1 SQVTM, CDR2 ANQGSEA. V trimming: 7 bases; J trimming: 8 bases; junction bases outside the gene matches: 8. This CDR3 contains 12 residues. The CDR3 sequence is CSARDYSDEQFF. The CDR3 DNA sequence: TGCAGCGCCCGGGACTATTCCGATGAGCAGTTCTTC.

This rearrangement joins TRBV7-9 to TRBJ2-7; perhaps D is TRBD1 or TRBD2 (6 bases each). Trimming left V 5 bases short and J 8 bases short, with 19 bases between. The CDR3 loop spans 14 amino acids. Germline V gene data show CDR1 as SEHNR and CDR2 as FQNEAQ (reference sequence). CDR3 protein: CASSPSGAVDKQYF. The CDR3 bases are TGTGCCAGCAGCCCCTCGGGGGCAGTCGACAAGCAGTACTTC.